This T cell receptor (beta chain) was captured in a study of cytomegalovirus exposure and HLA in healthy donors. Points from the study as a whole: Some highly shared sequence variants likely arose as a pipeline artifact. An analysis done earlier found most TCR beta V segments productive about 90% or about 30% of the time. Cytomegalovirus-associated TCR beta chains were listed, numbering 150 to 200.

Germline CDR1 LGHNA, CDR2 YSLEER. V lost 0 bases and J 4 bases, leaving 18 bases between the germline ends. This CDR3 comprises 17 residues. Concerning this clone: No antigen is known for it.

PCR amplification relied on 60 Vbeta primers (plus 13 Jbeta primers). The assay was immunoSEQ multiplex PCR, and TCRdb's table has in-frame clones only and misses some. The top ten clones hold 5.5% to 7.5% of a sample with 130,000 or so clones, 66% of them seen once. The clonotype comes from a woman aged 55-70 years in good health and CMV-seronegative. This chain connects TRBV4-3 to TRBJ1-2; D possibly corresponds to TRBD1 (5 bases). Material: PBMCs. The DNA of the CDR3 is TGCGCCAGCAGCCAAGATCAGGGAAGGGCAGGTAGCTATGGCTACACCTTC. Its translation: CASSQDQGRAGSYGYTF.